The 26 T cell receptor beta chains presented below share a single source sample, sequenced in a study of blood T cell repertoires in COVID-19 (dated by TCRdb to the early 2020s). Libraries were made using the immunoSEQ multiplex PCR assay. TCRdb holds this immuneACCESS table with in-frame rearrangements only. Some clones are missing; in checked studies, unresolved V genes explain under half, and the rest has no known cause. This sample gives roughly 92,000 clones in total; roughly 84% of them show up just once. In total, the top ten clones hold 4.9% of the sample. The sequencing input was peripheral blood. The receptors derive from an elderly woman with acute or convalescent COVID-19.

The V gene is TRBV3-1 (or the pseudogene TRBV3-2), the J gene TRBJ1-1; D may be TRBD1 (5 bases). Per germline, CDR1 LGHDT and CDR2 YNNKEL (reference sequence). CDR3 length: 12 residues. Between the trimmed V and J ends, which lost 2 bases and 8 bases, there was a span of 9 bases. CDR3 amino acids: CASSQSGAEAFF. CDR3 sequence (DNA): TGTGCCAGCAGCCAATCTGGGGCCGAAGCTTTCTTT.

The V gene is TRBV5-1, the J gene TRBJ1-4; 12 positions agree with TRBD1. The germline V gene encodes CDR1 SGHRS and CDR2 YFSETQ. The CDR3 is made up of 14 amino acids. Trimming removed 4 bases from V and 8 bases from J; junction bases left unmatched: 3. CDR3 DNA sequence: TGCGCCAGCAGCGCGGGACAGGGGGCCGAAAAACTGTTTTTT. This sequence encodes CASSAGQGAEKLFF.

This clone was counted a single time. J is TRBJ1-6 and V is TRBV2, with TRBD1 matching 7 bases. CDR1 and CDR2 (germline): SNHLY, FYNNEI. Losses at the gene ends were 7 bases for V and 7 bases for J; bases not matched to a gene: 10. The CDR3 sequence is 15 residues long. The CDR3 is CASKSTGQTNSPLHF. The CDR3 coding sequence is TGTGCCAGCAAATCCACGGGACAGACAAATTCACCCCTCCACTTT.

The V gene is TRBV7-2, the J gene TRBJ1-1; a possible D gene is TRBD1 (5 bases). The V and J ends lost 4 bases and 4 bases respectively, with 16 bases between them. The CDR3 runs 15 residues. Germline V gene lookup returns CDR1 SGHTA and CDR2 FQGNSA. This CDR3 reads CASSSGGVVGTEAFF. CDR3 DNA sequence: TGTGCCAGCAGCTCGGGGGGTGTTGTGGGCACTGAAGCTTTCTTT.

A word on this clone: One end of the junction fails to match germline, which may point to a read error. The CDR3 bases are TGTGCTAGCAGCCCCGGACTAGCGGGGGCCCTCTCCTACAATGAGCAGTTCTTC. This gives the protein CASSPGLAGALSYNEQFF. The J gene is TRBJ2-1, the V gene TRBV7-7, with 13 bases identical to TRBD2. Per germline, CDR1 SSHAT and CDR2 FNYEAQ (reference sequence). The CDR3 runs 18 residues.

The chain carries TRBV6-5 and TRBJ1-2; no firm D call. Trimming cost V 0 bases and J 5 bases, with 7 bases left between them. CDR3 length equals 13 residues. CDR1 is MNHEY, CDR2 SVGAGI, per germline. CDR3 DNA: TGTGCCAGCAGTTACTCTAGCATGTATGGCTACACCTTC. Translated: CASSYSSMYGYTF.

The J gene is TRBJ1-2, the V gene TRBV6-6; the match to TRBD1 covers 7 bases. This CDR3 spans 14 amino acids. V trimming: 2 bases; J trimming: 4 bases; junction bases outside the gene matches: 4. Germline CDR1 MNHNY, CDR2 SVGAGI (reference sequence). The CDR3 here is CASSYARDSYGYTF. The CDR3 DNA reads TGTGCCAGCAGTTACGCCCGGGACAGCTATGGCTACACCTTC.

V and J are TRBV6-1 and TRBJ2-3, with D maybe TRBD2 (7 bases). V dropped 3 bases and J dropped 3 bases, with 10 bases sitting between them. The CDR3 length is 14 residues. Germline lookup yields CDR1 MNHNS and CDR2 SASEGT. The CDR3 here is CASSEGGRTDTQYF. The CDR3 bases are TGTGCCAGCAGTGAGGGGGGGCGGACAGATACGCAGTATTTT.

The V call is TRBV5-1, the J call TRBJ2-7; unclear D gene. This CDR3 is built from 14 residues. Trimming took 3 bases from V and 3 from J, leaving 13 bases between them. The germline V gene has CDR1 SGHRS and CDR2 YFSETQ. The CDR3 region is CASSSAGTNYEQYF. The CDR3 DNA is TGCGCCAGCAGCTCGGCAGGAACCAACTACGAGCAGTACTTC.

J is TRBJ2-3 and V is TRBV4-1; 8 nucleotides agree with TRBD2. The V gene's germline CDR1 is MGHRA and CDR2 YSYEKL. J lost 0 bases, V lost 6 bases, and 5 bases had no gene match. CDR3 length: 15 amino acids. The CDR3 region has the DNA TGCGCCAGCAGGCGGGAGGAACGAAGCACAGATACGCAGTATTTT. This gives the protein CASRREERSTDTQYF.

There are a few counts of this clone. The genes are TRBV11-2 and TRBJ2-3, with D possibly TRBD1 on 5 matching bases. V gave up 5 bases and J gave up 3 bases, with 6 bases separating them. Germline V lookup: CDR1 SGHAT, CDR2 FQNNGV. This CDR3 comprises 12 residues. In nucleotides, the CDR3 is TGTGCCAGCAGCCAGGGTACAGATACGCAGTATTTT. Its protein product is CASSQGTDTQYF. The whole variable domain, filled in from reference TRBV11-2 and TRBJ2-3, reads EAGVAQSPRYKIIEKRQSVAFWCNPISGHATLYWYQQILGQGPKLLIQFQNNGVVDDSQLPKDRFSAERLKGVDSTLKIQPAKLEDSAVYLCASSQGTDTQYFGPGTRLTVL.

The CDR3 nucleotides are TGCGCCAGCAGTGACGGGAGCTCCTACAATGAGCAGTTCTTC. It translates to CASSDGSSYNEQFF. The chain joins TRBV10-1 to TRBJ2-1, with D possibly TRBD2 on 6 matching bases. The germline V gene encodes CDR1 WNHNN and CDR2 SYGVQD (reference sequence). The CDR3 is made up of 14 amino acids. Trimming took 3 bases from V and 0 from J, leaving 6 bases between them.

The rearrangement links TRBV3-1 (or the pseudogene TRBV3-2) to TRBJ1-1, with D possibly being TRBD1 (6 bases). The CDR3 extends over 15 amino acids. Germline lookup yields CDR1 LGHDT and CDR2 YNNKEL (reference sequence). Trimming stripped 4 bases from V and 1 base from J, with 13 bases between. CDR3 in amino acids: CASSPRGQPNTEAFF. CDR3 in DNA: TGTGCCAGCAGCCCCCGTGGACAGCCGAACACTGAAGCTTTCTTT.

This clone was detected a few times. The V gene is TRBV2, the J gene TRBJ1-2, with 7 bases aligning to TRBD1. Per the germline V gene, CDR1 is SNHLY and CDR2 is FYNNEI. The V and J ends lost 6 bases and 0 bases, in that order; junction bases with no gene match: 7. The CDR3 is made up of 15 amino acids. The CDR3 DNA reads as TGTGCCAGCAGGGAGACAGGGCTAGCTAACTATGGCTACACCTTC. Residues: CASRETGLANYGYTF.

The CDR3 DNA sequence: TGTGCCAGCAGCCCTACCGGGACAGCCTATGGCTACACCTTC. Translation gives CASSPTGTAYGYTF. The chain uses TRBV9 and TRBJ1-2; 7 nucleotides align to TRBD1. CDR1 SGDLS and CDR2 YYNGEE come from the germline V gene. The junction had 7 bases not matched to a gene; V was cut back by 4 bases and J by 4 bases. The CDR3 sequence is 14 residues long.

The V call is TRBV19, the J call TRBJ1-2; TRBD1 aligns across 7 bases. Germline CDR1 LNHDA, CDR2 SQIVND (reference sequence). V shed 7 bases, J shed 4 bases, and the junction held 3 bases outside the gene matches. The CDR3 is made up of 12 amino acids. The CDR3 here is CASKTGSYGYTF. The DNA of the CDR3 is TGTGCCAGTAAGACAGGGAGCTATGGCTACACCTTC.

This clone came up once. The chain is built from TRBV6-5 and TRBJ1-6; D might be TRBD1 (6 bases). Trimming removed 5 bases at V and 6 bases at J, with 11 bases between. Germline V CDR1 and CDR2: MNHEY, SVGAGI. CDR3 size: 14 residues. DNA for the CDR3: TGTGCCAGCAGTCCCACAGGGAGTAATTCACCCCTCCACTTT. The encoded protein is CASSPTGSNSPLHF.

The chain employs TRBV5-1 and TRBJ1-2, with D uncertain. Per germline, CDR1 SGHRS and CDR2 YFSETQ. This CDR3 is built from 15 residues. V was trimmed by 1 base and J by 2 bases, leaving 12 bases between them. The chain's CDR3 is CASSLNGDPNYGYTF. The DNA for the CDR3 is TGCGCCAGCAGCTTGAACGGGGATCCAAACTATGGCTACACCTTC. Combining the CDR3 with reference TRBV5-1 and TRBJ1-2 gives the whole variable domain KAGVTQTPRYLIKTRGQQVTLSCSPISGHRSVSWYQQTPGQGLQFLFEYFSETQRNKGNFPGRFSGRQFSNSRSEMNVSTLELGDSALYLCASSLNGDPNYGYTFGSGTRLTVV.

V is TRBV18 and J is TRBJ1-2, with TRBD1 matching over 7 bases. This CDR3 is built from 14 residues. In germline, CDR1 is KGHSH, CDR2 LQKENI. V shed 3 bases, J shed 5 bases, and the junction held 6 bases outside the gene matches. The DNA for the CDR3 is TGTGCCAGCTCACCTTCAGGGGGAGATTATGGCTACACCTTC. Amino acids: CASSPSGGDYGYTF.

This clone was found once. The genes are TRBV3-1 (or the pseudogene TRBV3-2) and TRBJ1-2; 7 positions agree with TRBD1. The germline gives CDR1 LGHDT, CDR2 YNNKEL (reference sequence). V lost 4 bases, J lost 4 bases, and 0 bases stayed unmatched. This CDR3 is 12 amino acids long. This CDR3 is CASSRDSYGYTF. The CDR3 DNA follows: TGTGCCAGCAGCCGGGACAGCTATGGCTACACCTTC.

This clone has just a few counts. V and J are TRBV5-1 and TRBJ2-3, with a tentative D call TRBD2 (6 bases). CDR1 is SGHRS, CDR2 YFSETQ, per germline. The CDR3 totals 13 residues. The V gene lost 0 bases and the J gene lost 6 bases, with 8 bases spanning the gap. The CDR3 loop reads CASSLVGGDTQYF. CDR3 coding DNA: TGCGCCAGCAGCTTGGTTGGAGGGGATACGCAGTATTTT.

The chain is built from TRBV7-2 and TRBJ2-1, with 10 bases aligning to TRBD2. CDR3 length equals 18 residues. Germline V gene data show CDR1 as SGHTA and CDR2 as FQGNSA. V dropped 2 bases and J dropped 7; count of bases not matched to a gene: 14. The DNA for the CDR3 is TGTGCCAGCAGCTTACGGTCCCTAGCGGGAGTCTTGGAAAATGAGCAGTTCTTC. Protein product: CASSLRSLAGVLENEQFF.

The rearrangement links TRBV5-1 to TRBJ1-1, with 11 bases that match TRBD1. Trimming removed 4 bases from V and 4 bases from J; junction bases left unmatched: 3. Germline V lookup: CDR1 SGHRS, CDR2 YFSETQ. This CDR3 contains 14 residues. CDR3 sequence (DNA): TGCGCCAGCAGCGGACAGGGGGCGGTCACTGAAGCTTTCTTT. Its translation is CASSGQGAVTEAFF.

CDR3 in DNA: TGCGCCAGCAGCTCTGGACGGGAAGGTAACACTGAAGCTTTCTTT. Its translation is CASSSGREGNTEAFF. V is TRBV5-1 and J is TRBJ1-1; D is ambiguous. V lost 3 bases and J lost 2, with 14 bases in between. The CDR3 has 15 amino acids. Germline V gives CDR1 SGHRS, CDR2 YFSETQ.

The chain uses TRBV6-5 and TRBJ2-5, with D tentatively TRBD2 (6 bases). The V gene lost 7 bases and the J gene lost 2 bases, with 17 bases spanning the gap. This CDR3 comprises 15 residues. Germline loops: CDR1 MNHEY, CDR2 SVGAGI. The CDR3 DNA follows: TGTGCCAGCACTGCGGGATGGGGGATGCAAGAGACCCAGTACTTC. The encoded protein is CASTAGWGMQETQYF.

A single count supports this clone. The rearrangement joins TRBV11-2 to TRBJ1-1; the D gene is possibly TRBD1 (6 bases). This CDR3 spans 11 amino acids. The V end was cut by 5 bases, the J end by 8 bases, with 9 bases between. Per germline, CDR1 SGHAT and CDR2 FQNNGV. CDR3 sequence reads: CASSITGEAFF. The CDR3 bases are TGTGCCAGCAGCATTACAGGGGAAGCTTTCTTT.